The entry below describes one T cell receptor beta chain. There is no known antigen for this receptor. Within one base of it there is no much larger clone, and no base qualities were kept. The sample originates from a study of preoperative IRX-2 immunotherapy in early breast cancer (dated by TCRdb to about 2019). The library relied on the immunoSEQ multiplex PCR assay. TCRdb limited this immuneACCESS table to in-frame rearrangements with V and J called. A share of clones is missing; checked studies link under half to unresolved V genes, and the rest is unexplained. The sample table lists about 32,000 clones, over 80% of them with a count of one. 2% to 3% of the sample lies in the top ten. The treatment or condition label corresponds to: preoperative locoregional IRX-2 cytokine immunotherapy. The samples were obtained from a phase Ib study that tested preoperative, locoregional IRX-2 cytokine immunotherapy meant to prime immune responses. The donors were early-stage breast cancer patients who were given IRX-2 prior to surgery.

The CDR3, cysteine through phenylalanine, is 14 amino acids long. Here the CDR3 DNA is all that survives: 42 bases in frame from base 1. V sheds 3 bases and J sheds 4 bases, leaving 12 bases between their ends. The germline V gene encodes CDR1 SQVTM and CDR2 ANQGSEA. Rearrangement joined TRBV29-1 to TRBJ2-2, with TRBD2 as a weak D call on 5 bases. Specimen: lymph node tissue, collected from a patient treated with IRX-2 immunotherapy. The receptor comes from a human donor with breast cancer. The bases read TGCAGCGTTGACTCCGGACTTTCCACCGGGGAGCTGTTTTTT. The resulting protein is CSVDSGLSTGELFF.